The rows below give T cell receptor beta chains drawn from one sample of a study of CD8 T cells in ankylosing spondylitis. TCRdb reanalysed the 5' RACE reads using MiXCR and keeps one entry per CDR3 protein. The table lists 230,000 or so distinct CDR3 sequences, more than 20% of them singletons. Sequenced sample: blood, either unsorted or a sorted T cell fraction (not recorded which). The receptor set was obtained from a male donor with ankylosing spondylitis or in good health (not recorded which). The CDR3 runs from the conserved cysteine through the conserved F or W. D genes are given only for firm matches. A clone size is listed for some rows: how often the clone was seen (once, few, many), or a class if it is expanded.

size: few
D: TRBD2
J: TRBJ2-5
V: TRBV12-3/TRBV12-4
CDR3: CASSTRLAEETQYF
DNA: TGTGCCAGCAGTACCCGACTAGCCGAAGAGACCCAGTACTTC

size: NA
D: NA
J: TRBJ1-2
V: TRBV10-3
CDR3: CAIRPDKTYGYTF
DNA: TGTGCCATCAGGCCGGACAAGACGTATGGCTACACCTTC

size: many
D: TRBD1
J: TRBJ2-6
V: TRBV20-1
CDR3: CSAGTGFTRGANVLTF
DNA: TGCAGTGCGGGGACAGGGTTCACCCGGGGGGCCAACGTCCTGACTTTC

size: NA
D: NA
J: TRBJ1-5
V: TRBV10-2
CDR3: CASSESSASNQPQHF
DNA: TGCGCCAGCAGTGAGTCGTCCGCTAGCAATCAGCCCCAGCATTTT

size: many
D: TRBD1
J: TRBJ2-7
V: TRBV18
CDR3: CASSHRGSSYEQYF
DNA: TGTGCCAGCTCCCACAGGGGGTCCTCCTACGAGCAGTACTTC

size: many
D: NA
J: TRBJ1-1
V: TRBV12-3/TRBV12-4
CDR3: CASSLMGGAEAFF
DNA: TGTGCCAGCAGTTTGATGGGGGGCGCTGAAGCTTTCTTT

size: few
D: NA
J: TRBJ2-7
V: TRBV15
CDR3: CATSSFLAQAGEQYF
DNA: TGTGCCACCAGCAGCTTTTTAGCCCAGGCGGGCGAGCAGTACTTC

size: many
D: NA
J: TRBJ2-5
V: TRBV20-1
CDR3: CSARDPVQETQYF
DNA: TGCAGTGCTAGAGATCCAGTCCAAGAGACCCAGTACTTC

size: few
D: NA
J: TRBJ2-3
V: TRBV11-2
CDR3: CASSLNLAVGRVAQYF
DNA: TGTGCCAGCAGCTTAAATCTAGCAGTTGGCCGTGTTGCGCAGTATTTT

size: many
D: NA
J: TRBJ2-3
V: TRBV5-1
CDR3: CASTRWGSGKQSDTQYF
DNA: TGCGCCAGCACCCGGTGGGGTAGCGGCAAGCAATCCGATACGCAGTATTTT

size: NA
D: TRBD2
J: TRBJ2-7
V: TRBV20-1
CDR3: CSARDNLAGTFEQYF
DNA: TGCAGTGCTAGAGATAATTTAGCGGGGACCTTCGAGCAGTACTTC

size: many
D: TRBD1
J: TRBJ2-7
V: TRBV29-1
CDR3: CSVCSGTGFYEQYF
DNA: TGCAGCGTTTGTTCCGGGACAGGGTTCTACGAGCAGTACTTC

size: many
D: NA
J: TRBJ1-2
V: TRBV29-1
CDR3: CSVRGTRYGYTF
DNA: TGCAGCGTTCGTGGGACGAGATATGGCTACACCTTC

size: many
D: NA
J: TRBJ1-3
V: TRBV5-1
CDR3: CASTAGRSGNTIYF
DNA: TGCGCCAGCACCGCAGGGCGCTCTGGAAACACCATATATTTT

size: NA
D: TRBD2
J: TRBJ2-3
V: TRBV12-3/TRBV12-4
CDR3: CASSFRASGVDTQYF
DNA: TGTGCCAGCAGTTTTAGGGCTAGCGGGGTAGATACGCAGTATTTT

size: many
D: NA
J: TRBJ2-5
V: TRBV5-1
CDR3: CASRPRGLVETQYF
DNA: TGCGCCAGCAGACCGAGGGGCTTGGTGGAGACCCAGTACTTC

size: once
D: TRBD2
J: TRBJ2-3
V: TRBV20-1
CDR3: CSARRGGRTDTQYF
DNA: TGCAGTGCTAGACGGGGGGGCCGCACAGATACGCAGTATTTT

size: NA
D: NA
J: TRBJ2-3
V: TRBV5-1
CDR3: CASTGSMAGSTDTQYF
DNA: TGCGCCAGCACCGGCTCTATGGCGGGGAGCACAGATACGCAGTATTTT

size: many
D: NA
J: TRBJ2-2
V: TRBV7-2
CDR3: CASSLLPQGSGELFF
DNA: TGTGCCAGCAGCTTATTACCCCAGGGTTCCGGGGAGCTGTTTTTT

size: many
D: TRBD1
J: TRBJ1-2
V: TRBV5-8
CDR3: CASSSPPPEGARNGYTF
DNA: TGTGCCAGCAGCTCCCCCCCCCCGGAGGGGGCGCGTAATGGCTACACCTTC

size: few
D: NA
J: TRBJ2-7
V: TRBV20-1
CDR3: CSARDPQGMYEQYF
DNA: TGCAGTGCTAGAGATCCCCAGGGGATGTACGAGCAGTACTTC

size: NA
D: NA
J: TRBJ1-1
V: TRBV10-3
CDR3: CAISVGGYTEAFF
DNA: TGTGCCATCAGTGTCGGTGGGTACACTGAAGCTTTCTTT

size: NA
D: NA
J: TRBJ2-3
V: TRBV20-1
CDR3: CCARDAVRGTDTQYF
DNA: TGCTGTGCTAGAGATGCGGTAAGGGGCACAGATACGCAGTATTTT